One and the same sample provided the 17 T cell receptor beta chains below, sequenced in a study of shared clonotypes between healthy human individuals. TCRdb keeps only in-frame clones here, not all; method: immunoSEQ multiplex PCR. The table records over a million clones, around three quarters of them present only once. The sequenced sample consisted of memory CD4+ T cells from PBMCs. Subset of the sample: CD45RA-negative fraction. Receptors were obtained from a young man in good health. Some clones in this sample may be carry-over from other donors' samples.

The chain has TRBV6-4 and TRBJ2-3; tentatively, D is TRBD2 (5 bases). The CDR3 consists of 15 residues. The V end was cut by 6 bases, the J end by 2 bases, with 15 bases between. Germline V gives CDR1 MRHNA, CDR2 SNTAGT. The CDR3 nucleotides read TGTGCCAGCAGGATGGACTCACAAGCCACAGATACGCAGTATTTT. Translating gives CASRMDSQATDTQYF.

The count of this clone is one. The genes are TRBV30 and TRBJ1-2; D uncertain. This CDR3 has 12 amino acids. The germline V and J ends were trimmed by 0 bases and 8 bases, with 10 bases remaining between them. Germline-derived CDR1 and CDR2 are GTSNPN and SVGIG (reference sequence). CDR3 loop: CAWSVVGGGYTF. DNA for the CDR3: TGTGCCTGGAGTGTAGTGGGAGGCGGCTACACCTTC. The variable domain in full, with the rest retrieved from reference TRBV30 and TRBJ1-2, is SQTIHQWPATLVQPVGSPLSLECTVEGTSNPNLYWYRQAAGRGLQLLFYSVGIGQISSEVPQNLSASRPQDRQFILSSKKLLLSDSGFYLCAWSVVGGGYTFGSGTRLTVV.

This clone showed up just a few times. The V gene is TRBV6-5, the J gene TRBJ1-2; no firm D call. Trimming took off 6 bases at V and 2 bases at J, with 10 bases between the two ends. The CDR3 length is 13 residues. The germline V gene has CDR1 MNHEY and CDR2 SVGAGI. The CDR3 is CASSQDPNYGYTF. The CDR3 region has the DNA TGTGCCAGCAGCCAAGACCCAAACTATGGCTACACCTTC.

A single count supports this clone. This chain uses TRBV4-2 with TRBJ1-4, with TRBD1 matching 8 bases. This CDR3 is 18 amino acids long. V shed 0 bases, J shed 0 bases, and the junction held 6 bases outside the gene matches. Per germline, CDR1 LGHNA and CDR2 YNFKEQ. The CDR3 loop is CASSQEGTGTATNEKLFF. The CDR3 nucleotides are TGTGCCAGCAGCCAAGAAGGGACAGGTACTGCAACTAATGAAAAACTGTTTTTT.

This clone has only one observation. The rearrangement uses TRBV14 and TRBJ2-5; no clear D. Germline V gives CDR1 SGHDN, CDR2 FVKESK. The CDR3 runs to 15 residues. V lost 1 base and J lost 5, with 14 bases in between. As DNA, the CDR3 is TGTGCCAGCAGCCAAGGGGTTTGGCCCGGGGAGACCCAGTACTTC. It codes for CASSQGVWPGETQYF.

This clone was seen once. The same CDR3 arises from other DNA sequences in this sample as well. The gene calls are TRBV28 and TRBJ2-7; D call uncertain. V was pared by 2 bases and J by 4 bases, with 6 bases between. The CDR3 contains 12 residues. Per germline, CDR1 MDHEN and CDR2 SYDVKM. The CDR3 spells CASSLRRYEQYF. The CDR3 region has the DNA TGTGCCAGCAGTTTACGGCGATACGAGCAGTACTTC.

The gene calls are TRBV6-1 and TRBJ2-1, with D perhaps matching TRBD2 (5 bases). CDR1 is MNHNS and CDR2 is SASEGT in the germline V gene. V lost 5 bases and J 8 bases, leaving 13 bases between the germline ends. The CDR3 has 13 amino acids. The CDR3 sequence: CASSTQWGDEQFF. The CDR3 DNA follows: TGTGCCAGCAGTACCCAATGGGGAGATGAGCAGTTCTTC.

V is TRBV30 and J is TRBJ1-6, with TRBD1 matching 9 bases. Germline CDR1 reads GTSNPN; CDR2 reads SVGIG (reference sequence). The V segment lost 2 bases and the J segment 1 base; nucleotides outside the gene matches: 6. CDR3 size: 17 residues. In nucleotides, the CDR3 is TGTGCCTGGAGTTCGGGACAGGGAGTGTCCTATAATTCACCCCTCCACTTT. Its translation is CAWSSGQGVSYNSPLHF. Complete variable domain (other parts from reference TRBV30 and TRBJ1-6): SQTIHQWPATLVQPVGSPLSLECTVEGTSNPNLYWYRQAAGRGLQLLFYSVGIGQISSEVPQNLSASRPQDRQFILSSKKLLLSDSGFYLCAWSSGQGVSYNSPLHFGNGTRLTVT.

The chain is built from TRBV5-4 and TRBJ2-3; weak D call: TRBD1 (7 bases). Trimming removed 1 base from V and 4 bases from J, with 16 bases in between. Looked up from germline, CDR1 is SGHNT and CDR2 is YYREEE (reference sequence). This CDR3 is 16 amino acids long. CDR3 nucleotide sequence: TGTGCCAGCAGCTTGTATCAGGGGGGTTCCCCAGATACGCAGTATTTT. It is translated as CASSLYQGGSPDTQYF.

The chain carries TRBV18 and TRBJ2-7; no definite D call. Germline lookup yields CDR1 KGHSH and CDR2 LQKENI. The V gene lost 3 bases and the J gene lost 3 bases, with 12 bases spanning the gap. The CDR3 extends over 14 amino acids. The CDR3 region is CASSPILGNYEQYF. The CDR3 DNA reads TGTGCCAGCTCACCCATCTTGGGTAACTACGAGCAGTACTTC.

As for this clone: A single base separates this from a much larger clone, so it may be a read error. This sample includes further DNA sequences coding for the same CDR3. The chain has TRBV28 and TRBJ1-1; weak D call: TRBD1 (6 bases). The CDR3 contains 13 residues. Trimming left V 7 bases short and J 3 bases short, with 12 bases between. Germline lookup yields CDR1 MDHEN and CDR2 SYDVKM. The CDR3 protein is CASTGTPYTEAFF. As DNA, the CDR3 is TGTGCCAGCACCGGGACACCCTACACTGAAGCTTTCTTT.

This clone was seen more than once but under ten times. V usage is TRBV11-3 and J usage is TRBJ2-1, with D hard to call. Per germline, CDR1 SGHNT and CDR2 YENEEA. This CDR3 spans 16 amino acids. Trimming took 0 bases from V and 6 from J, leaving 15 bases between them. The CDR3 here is CASSLEGSLVTNEQFF. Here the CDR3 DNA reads TGTGCCAGCAGCTTAGAAGGATCCCTCGTGACCAATGAGCAGTTCTTC.

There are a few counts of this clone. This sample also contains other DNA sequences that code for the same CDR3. CDR3 DNA: TGCGCCAGCAGCTTGGGGACGGCTAATGAAAAACTGTTTTTT. This gives the protein CASSLGTANEKLFF. The chain recombines TRBV5-1 with TRBJ1-4; no clear D. The CDR3 is 14 residues long. Trimming took off 0 bases at V and 3 bases at J, with 6 bases between the two ends. In germline, CDR1 is SGHRS, CDR2 YFSETQ.

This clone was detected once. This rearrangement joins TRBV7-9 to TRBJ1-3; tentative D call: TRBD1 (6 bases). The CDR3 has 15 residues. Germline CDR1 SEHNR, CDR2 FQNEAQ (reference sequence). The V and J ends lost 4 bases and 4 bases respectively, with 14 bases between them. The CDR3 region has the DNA TGTGCCAGCAGCTCGGCCGGGACAAGGGGAAACACCATATATTTT. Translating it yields CASSSAGTRGNTIYF.

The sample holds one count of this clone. CDR3 loop: CASSLSAGGYTGELFF. The CDR3 DNA reads as TGTGCCAGCAGCTTATCCGCGGGAGGGTACACCGGGGAGCTGTTTTTT. V and J are TRBV11-3 and TRBJ2-2, with 9 nucleotides matching TRBD2. V lost 2 bases, J lost 3 bases, and 4 bases stayed unmatched. The CDR3 runs 16 residues. Per the germline V gene, CDR1 is SGHNT and CDR2 is YENEEA.

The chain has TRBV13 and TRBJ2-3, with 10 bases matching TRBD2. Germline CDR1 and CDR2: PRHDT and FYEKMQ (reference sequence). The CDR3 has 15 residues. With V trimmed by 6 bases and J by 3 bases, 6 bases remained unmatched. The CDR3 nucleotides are TGTGCCAGCAGGCCCCCTAGCGGGAGTACAGATACGCAGTATTTT. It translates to CASRPPSGSTDTQYF.

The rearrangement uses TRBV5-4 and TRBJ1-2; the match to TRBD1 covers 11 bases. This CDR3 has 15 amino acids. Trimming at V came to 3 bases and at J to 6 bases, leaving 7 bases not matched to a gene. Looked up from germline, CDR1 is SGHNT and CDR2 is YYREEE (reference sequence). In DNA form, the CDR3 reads TGTGCCAGCAGCTCTCGGACAGGGGGCCACCATGGCTACACCTTC. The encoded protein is CASSSRTGGHHGYTF.